Listed below are T cell receptor beta chains from one sample, sequenced in a study of T cells after yellow fever vaccination. A single record per CDR3 protein comes from TCRdb applying MiXCR to the 5' RACE reads. The data contain just under 600,000 distinct CDR3 sequences, about 13% of them seen just once; the ten biggest clones take up around 15%. This specimen was PBMCs, taken on the day of the yellow fever booster vaccination. All receptors derive from a man aged 25-40 years who received the YFV17D yellow fever vaccine. Each CDR3 is given with its conserved first and last residue. Each record gives: clone size, J gene, CDR3 length, V gene, D gene, CDR3 protein, CDR3 DNA. D genes are given only for firm matches. The size of a clone is reported for some rows only, either as once, few or many, or as a class for expanded clones.

few	TRBJ2-1	15	TRBV6-5	NA	CASSYYWSSYNEQFF	TGTGCCAGCAGTTACTATTGGAGCTCCTACAATGAGCAGTTCTTC
few	TRBJ2-1	12	TRBV7-2	NA	CASSSDGREQFF	TGTGCCAGCAGCTCGGACGGAAGGGAGCAGTTCTTC
NA	TRBJ2-2	14	TRBV5-1	NA	CASSLDAASTELFF	TGCGCCAGCAGCTTGGACGCAGCCTCTACGGAGCTGTTTTTT
NA	TRBJ2-3	16	TRBV10-3	NA	CAISESGVGSTDTQYF	TGTGCCATCAGTGAATCGGGAGTCGGGAGCACAGATACGCAGTATTTT
NA	TRBJ2-1	16	TRBV19	NA	CASSPQGPHKYNEQFF	TGTGCCAGTAGTCCCCAAGGGCCCCATAAGTACAATGAGCAGTTCTTC
NA	TRBJ2-6	15	TRBV5-1	NA	CASSPGRSGANVLTF	TGCGCCAGCAGCCCGGGCCGCTCTGGGGCCAACGTCCTGACTTTC
NA	TRBJ1-1	13	TRBV5-1	NA	CASTDAGEAEAFF	TGCGCCAGCACTGACGCGGGGGAGGCTGAAGCTTTCTTT
NA	TRBJ1-5	16	TRBV5-5	NA	CASSLERVFSNQPQHF	TGTGCCAGCAGCTTGGAAAGGGTATTTAGCAATCAGCCCCAGCATTTT
few	TRBJ2-3	15	TRBV11-3	TRBD1	CASSWDSYRTDTQYF	TGTGCCAGCAGCTGGGACAGCTACCGCACAGATACGCAGTATTTT
few	TRBJ2-1	16	TRBV15	TRBD2	CATSSLAGTLYNEQFF	TGTGCCACCAGCAGCTTAGCGGGGACCCTCTACAATGAGCAGTTCTTC
NA	TRBJ2-7	13	TRBV4-1	NA	CASSQSQGYEQYF	TGCGCCAGCAGCCAAAGTCAGGGCTACGAGCAGTACTTC
few	TRBJ2-5	14	TRBV7-2	NA	CASSRVGSGETQYF	TGTGCCAGTAGCCGGGTCGGGAGCGGCGAGACCCAGTACTTC
NA	TRBJ2-7	14	TRBV6-5	NA	CASSWGERVYEQYF	TGTGCCAGCAGTTGGGGGGAGAGGGTCTACGAGCAGTACTTC
NA	TRBJ2-7	15	TRBV18	TRBD2	CASSGGLAGGLEQYF	TGTGCCAGCTCAGGGGGACTAGCGGGAGGCCTCGAGCAGTACTTC
few	TRBJ2-1	16	TRBV3-1	NA	CASSQLQSGRLNEQFF	TGTGCCAGCAGCCAACTGCAATCCGGGAGATTAAATGAGCAGTTCTTC
many	TRBJ2-3	15	TRBV7-8	TRBD2	CASSARGGLSDTQYF	TGTGCCAGCAGCGCCCGGGGGGGGCTCTCAGATACGCAGTATTTT
NA	TRBJ2-7	12	TRBV5-1	NA	CASSPDYYEQYF	TGCGCCAGCAGCCCGGACTACTACGAGCAGTACTTC
NA	TRBJ2-5	14	TRBV6-1	NA	CASSATGNQETQYF	TGTGCCAGCAGTGCCACAGGGAACCAAGAGACCCAGTACTTC
NA	TRBJ2-1	12	TRBV24-1	NA	CATSEEGYEQFF	TGTGCCACCAGTGAAGAGGGCTATGAGCAGTTCTTC
few	TRBJ2-5	13	TRBV15	NA	CAVRTGTKETQYF	TGTGCCGTAAGGACAGGGACTAAAGAGACCCAGTACTTC
NA	TRBJ2-5	15	TRBV29-1	NA	CSVEGSGAPQETQYF	TGCAGCGTTGAAGGGTCGGGAGCCCCCCAAGAGACCCAGTACTTC
few	TRBJ2-7	15	TRBV5-1	NA	CASSFSRLTPYEQYF	TGCGCCAGCAGCTTTAGCCGCCTGACTCCCTACGAGCAGTACTTC
NA	TRBJ2-1	19	TRBV7-2	TRBD2	CASSLRSGGPPSSYNEQFF	TGTGCCAGCAGCTTACGCTCGGGAGGGCCCCCAAGCTCCTACAATGAGCAGTTCTTC
few	TRBJ2-4	14	TRBV29-1	NA	CSARQGVAKNIQYF	TGCAGCGCGAGACAAGGAGTAGCCAAAAACATTCAGTACTTC
NA	TRBJ2-1	15	TRBV3-1	NA	CASSQDGTLFYEQFF	TGTGCCAGCAGCCAAGATGGGACCCTGTTTTATGAGCAGTTCTTC
few	TRBJ2-5	16	TRBV5-1	TRBD2	CASRTGTSGTVETQYF	TGCGCCAGCAGAACCGGGACTAGCGGGACTGTGGAGACCCAGTACTTC
NA	TRBJ2-7	13	TRBV6-2/TRBV6-3	TRBD2	CAATSVRQGEQYF	TGTGCTGCGACTAGCGTCCGCCAGGGCGAGCAGTACTTC
few	TRBJ2-1	13	TRBV3-1	NA	CASSHDWAGEQFF	TGTGCCAGCAGCCACGACTGGGCGGGTGAGCAGTTCTTC
few	TRBJ2-1	15	TRBV5-1	NA	CASSSGHSSYNEQFF	TGCGCCAGCAGCTCTGGACACAGCTCCTACAATGAGCAGTTCTTC
few	TRBJ2-1	15	TRBV15	NA	CATSRDFGSYNEQFF	TGTGCCACCAGCAGAGATTTTGGCTCCTACAATGAGCAGTTCTTC
NA	TRBJ1-5	14	TRBV20-1	NA	CSVRDQSGSQPQHF	TGCAGTGTAAGGGACCAGTCGGGGAGTCAGCCCCAGCATTTT
NA	TRBJ2-1	15	TRBV24-1	NA	CATSEEESSYNEQFF	TGTGCCACCAGTGAGGAGGAGAGCTCCTACAATGAGCAGTTCTTC
few	TRBJ2-7	14	TRBV7-8	NA	CASTRHRDSYEQYF	TGTGCCAGCACCCGCCATAGAGACAGCTACGAGCAGTACTTC
many	TRBJ2-2	15	TRBV7-3	NA	CASSSAGTNTGELFF	TGTGCCAGCAGCTCGGCGGGAACGAACACCGGGGAGCTGTTTTTT
NA	TRBJ2-7	14	TRBV6-2/TRBV6-3	NA	CATNDRKSSYEQYF	TGTGCCACCAACGACCGGAAGAGCTCCTACGAGCAGTACTTC
many	TRBJ2-1	11	TRBV7-9	NA	CASSLAGEQFF	TGTGCCAGCAGCTTGGCGGGCGAGCAGTTCTTC
few	TRBJ2-2	16	TRBV5-1	NA	CASSLGSSGLVGELFF	TGCGCCAGCAGCTTGGGAAGTAGCGGCCTTGTCGGGGAGCTGTTTTTT
few	TRBJ2-4	13	TRBV4-3	NA	CASSQDSKNIQYF	TGCGCCAGCAGCCAAGATTCAAAAAACATTCAGTACTTC
many	TRBJ2-3	16	TRBV2	TRBD2	CASSPGTSGLVDTQYF	TGTGCCAGCAGTCCCGGGACTAGCGGGTTGGTGGATACGCAGTATTTT